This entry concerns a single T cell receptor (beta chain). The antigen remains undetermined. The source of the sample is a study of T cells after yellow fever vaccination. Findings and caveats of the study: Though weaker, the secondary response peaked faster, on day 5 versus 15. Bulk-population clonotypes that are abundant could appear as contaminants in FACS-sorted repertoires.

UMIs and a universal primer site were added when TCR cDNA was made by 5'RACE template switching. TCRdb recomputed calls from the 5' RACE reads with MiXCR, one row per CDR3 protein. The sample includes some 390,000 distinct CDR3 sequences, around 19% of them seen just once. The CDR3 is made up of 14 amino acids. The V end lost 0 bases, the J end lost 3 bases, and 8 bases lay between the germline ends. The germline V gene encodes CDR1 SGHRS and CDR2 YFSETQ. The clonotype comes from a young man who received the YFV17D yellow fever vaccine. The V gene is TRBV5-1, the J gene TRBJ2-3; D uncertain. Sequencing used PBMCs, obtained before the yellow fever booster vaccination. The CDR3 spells CASSLEEPTDTQYF. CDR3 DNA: TGCGCCAGCAGCTTGGAAGAGCCAACAGATACGCAGTATTTT.